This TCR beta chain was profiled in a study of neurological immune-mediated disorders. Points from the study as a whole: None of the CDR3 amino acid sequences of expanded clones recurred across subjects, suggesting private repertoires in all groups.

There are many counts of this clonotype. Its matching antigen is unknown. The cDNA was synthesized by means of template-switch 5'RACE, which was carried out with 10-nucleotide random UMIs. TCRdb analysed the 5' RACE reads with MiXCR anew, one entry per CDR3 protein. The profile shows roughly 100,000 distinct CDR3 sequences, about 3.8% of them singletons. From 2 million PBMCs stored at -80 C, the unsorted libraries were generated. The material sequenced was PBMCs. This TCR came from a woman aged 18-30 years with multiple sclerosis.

CDR3: CASSLQLAGSTDTQYF. CDR3 in DNA: TGTGCCAGCAGCCTTCAACTAGCGGGGAGCACAGATACGCAGTATTTT. This chain joins TRBV11-2 and TRBJ2-3; 10 bases fit TRBD2. V gave up 5 bases and J gave up 0 bases; unmatched junction bases: 5. This CDR3 contains 16 residues. Germline V gene data show CDR1 as SGHAT and CDR2 as FQNNGV.